This T cell receptor beta chain is drawn from a study of T cells in Graves' hyperthyroidism and ophthalmopathy. With 2 bases clipped from V and 11 bases from J, the junction kept 0 bases outside the gene matches. Looked up from germline, CDR1 is WNHNN and CDR2 is SYGVQD (reference sequence). This CDR3 has 12 residues. Researchers amplified the TCR beta CDR3 regions from RNA transcripts. An initial round of RT-PCR targeting the TCR CDR3 relied on the HTBI primer set. TCRdb passed the multiplex PCR reads through MiXCR, listing each CDR3 protein once. The sample has under 700,000 distinct CDR3 sequences, approximately 15% seen once.

The receptor was derived from a woman younger than 30 with Graves' hyperthyroidism. This chain links TRBV10-1 with TRBJ2-3; 11 bases line up with TRBD2. Sequencing input: blood. Here the CDR3 DNA reads TGCGCCAGCAGTGAGACTAGCGGGAGGCAGTATTTT. It codes for CASSETSGRQYF.